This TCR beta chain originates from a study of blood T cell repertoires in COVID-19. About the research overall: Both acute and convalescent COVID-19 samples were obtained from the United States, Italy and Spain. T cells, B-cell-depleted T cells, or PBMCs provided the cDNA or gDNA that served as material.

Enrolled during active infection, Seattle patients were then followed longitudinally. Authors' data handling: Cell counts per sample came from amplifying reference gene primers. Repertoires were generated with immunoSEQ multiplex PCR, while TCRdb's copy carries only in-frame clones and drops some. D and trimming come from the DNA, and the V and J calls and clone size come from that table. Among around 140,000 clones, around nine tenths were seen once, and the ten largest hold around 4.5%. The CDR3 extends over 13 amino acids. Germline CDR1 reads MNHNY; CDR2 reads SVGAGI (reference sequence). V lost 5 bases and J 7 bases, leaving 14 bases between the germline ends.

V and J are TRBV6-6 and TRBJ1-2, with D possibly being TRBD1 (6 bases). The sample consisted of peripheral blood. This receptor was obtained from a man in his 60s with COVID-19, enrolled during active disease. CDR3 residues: CASSPTGLSGYTF. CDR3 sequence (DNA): TGTGCCAGCAGTCCCACAGGGCTAAGTGGCTACACCTTC.